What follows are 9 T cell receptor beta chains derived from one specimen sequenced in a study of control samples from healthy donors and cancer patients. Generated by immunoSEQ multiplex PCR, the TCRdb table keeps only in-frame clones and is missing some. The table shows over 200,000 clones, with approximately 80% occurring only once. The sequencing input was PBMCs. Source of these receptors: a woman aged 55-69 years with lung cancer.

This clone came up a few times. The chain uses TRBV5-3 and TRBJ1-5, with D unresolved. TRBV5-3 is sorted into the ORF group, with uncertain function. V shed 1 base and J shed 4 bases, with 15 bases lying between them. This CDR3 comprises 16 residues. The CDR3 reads CARSLHIVTDNQPQHF. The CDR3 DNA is TGTGCCAGAAGCTTGCATATCGTAACAGATAATCAGCCCCAGCATTTT.

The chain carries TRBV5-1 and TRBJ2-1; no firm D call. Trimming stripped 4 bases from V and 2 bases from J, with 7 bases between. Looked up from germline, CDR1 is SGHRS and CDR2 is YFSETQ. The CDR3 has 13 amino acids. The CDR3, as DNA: TGCGCCAGCAGCCCGCAAACCTACAATGAGCAGTTCTTC. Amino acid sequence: CASSPQTYNEQFF.

CDR3 region: CASRSTNNQPQHF. The CDR3 DNA follows: TGTGCCAGCAGGTCAACGAACAATCAGCCCCAGCATTTT. The chain recombines TRBV6-5 with TRBJ1-5; unclear D gene. Trimming pared 6 bases from V and 3 bases from J, leaving 9 bases between. Per germline, CDR1 MNHEY and CDR2 SVGAGI. This CDR3 spans 13 amino acids.

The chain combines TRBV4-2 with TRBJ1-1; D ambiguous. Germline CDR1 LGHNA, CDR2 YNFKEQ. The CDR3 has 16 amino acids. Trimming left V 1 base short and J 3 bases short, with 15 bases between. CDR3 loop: CASSQVSGRRDTEAFF. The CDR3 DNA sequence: TGTGCCAGCAGCCAAGTATCAGGCAGGCGGGACACTGAAGCTTTCTTT.

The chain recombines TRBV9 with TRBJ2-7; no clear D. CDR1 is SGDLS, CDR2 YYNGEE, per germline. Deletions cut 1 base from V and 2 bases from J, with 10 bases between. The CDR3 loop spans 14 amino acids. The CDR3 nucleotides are TGTGCCAGCAGCGTACGCCCGGGTACCTACGAGCAGTACTTC. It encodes CASSVRPGTYEQYF.

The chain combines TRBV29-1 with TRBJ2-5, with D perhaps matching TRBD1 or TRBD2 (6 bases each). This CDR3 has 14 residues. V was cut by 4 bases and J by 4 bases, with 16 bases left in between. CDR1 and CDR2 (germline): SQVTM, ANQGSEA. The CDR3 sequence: CSVAGKGGGETQYF. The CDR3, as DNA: TGCAGCGTTGCCGGAAAGGGGGGCGGAGAGACCCAGTACTTC.

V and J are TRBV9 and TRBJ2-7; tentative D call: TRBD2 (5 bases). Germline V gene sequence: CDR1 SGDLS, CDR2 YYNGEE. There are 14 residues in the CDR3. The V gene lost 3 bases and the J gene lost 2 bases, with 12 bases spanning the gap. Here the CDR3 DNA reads TGTGCCAGCAGCGCCGAGGGTCTCACCTACGAGCAGTACTTC. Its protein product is CASSAEGLTYEQYF.

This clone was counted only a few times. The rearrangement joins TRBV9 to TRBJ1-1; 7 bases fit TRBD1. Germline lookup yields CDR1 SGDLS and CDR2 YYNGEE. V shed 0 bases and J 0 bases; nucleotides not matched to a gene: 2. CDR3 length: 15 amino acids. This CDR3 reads CASSVEGALNTEAFF. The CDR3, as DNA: TGTGCCAGCAGCGTAGAGGGGGCCTTGAACACTGAAGCTTTCTTT.

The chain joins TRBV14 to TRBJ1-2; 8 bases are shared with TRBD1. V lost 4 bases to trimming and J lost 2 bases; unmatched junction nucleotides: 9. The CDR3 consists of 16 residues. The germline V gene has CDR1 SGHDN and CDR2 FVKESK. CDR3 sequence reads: CASSPTRAGGNYGYTF. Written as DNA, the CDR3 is TGTGCCAGCAGCCCCACCCGAGCAGGGGGCAACTATGGCTACACCTTC.